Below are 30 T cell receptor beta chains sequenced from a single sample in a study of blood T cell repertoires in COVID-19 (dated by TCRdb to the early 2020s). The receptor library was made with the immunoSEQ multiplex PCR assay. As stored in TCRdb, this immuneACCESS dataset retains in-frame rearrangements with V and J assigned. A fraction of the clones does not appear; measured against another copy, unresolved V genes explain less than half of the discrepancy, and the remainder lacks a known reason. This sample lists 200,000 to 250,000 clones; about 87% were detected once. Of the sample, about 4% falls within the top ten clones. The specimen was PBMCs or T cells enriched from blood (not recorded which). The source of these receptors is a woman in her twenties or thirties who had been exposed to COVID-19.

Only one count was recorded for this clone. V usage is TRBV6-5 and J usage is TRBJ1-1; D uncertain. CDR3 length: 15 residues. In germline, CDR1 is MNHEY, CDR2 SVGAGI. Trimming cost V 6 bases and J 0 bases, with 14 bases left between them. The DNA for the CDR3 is TGTGCCAGCAGGATATCAAGCTTCATGAACACTGAAGCTTTCTTT. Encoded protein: CASRISSFMNTEAFF.

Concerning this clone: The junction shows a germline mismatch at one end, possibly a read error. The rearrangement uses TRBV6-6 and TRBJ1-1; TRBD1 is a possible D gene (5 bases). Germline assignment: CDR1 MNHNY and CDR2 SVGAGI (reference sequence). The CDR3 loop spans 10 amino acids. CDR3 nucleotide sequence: TGTGCCAGCAGTTACGGAGGGGAGTGGTTT. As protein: CASSYGGEWF.

CDR3 region: CASSLDRGPEAFF. DNA for the CDR3: TGTGCCAGCAGCTTGGACAGGGGTCCTGAAGCTTTCTTT. This chain joins TRBV7-9 and TRBJ1-1, with TRBD1 matching 9 bases. Trimming removed 3 bases from V and 6 bases from J; junction bases left unmatched: 2. Germline values: CDR1 SEHNR, CDR2 FQNEAQ (reference sequence). The CDR3 is 13 residues long.

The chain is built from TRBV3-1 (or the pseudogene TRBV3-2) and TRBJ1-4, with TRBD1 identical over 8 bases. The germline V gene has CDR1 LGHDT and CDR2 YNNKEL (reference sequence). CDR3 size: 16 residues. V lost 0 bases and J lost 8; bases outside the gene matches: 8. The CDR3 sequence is CASSQEQGGPWEKLFF. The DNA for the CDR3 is TGTGCCAGCAGCCAAGAACAGGGGGGCCCCTGGGAAAAACTGTTTTTT.

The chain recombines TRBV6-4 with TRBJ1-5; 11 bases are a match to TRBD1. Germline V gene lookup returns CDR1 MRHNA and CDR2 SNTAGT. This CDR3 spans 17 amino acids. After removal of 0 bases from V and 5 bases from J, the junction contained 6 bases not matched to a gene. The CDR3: CASSDSRDRGIDQPQHF. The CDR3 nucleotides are TGTGCCAGCAGTGACTCCCGGGACAGGGGGATAGATCAGCCCCAGCATTTT.

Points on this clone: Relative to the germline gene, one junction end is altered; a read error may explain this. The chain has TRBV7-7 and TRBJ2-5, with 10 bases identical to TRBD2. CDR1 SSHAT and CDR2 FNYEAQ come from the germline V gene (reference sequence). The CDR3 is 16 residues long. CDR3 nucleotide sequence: TGTGCTAGCAGCCCCCGGACTAGCGGAGCCCAAGAGACCCAGTACTTC. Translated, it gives CASSPRTSGAQETQYF.

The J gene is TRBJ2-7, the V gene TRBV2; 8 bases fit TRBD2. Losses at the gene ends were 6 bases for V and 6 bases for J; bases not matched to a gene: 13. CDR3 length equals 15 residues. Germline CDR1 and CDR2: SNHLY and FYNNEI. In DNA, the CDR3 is TGTGCCAGCAGCACGGGGACTAGTTTTACAGCCGAGCAGTACTTC. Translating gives CASSTGTSFTAEQYF.

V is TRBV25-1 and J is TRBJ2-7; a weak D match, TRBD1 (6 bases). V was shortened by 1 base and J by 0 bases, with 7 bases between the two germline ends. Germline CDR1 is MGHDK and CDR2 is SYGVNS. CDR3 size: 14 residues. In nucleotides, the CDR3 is TGTGCCAGCAGTGAATTGGACAGCTCCTACGAGCAGTACTTC. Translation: CASSELDSSYEQYF.

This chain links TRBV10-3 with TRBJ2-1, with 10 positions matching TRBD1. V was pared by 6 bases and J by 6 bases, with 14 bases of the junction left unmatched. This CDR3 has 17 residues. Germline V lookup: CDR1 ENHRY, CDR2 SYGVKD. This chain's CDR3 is CAISEREGQGSVNEQFF. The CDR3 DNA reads TGTGCCATCAGCGAGAGGGAGGGACAGGGGAGTGTCAATGAGCAGTTCTTC.

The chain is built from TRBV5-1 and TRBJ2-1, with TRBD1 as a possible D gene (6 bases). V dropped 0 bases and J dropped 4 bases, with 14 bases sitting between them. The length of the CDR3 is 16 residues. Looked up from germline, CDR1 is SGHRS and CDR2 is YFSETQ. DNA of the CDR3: TGCGCCAGCAGCTTGGTTCTGGGACAACCTTACAATGAGCAGTTCTTC. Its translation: CASSLVLGQPYNEQFF.

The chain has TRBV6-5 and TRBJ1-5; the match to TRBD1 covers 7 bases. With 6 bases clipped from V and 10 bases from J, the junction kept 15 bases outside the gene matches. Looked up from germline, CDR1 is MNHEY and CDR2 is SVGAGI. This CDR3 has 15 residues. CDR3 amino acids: CASRPTRDSRAPQHF. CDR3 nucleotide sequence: TGTGCCAGCAGACCAACCCGGGACAGTAGGGCCCCCCAGCATTTT.

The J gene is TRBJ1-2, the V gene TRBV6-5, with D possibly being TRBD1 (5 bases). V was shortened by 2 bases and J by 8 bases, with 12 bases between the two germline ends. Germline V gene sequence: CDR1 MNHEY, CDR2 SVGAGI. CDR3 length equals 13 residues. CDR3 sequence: CASSYDSSDGYTF. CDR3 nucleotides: TGTGCCAGCAGTTACGACAGCTCGGACGGCTACACCTTC.

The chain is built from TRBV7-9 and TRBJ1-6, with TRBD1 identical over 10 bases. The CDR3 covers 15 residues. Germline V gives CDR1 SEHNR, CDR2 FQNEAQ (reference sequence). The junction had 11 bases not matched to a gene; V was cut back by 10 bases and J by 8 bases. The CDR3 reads CAIGGTGDADSPLHF. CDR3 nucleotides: TGTGCCATCGGAGGGACAGGGGATGCGGATTCACCCCTCCACTTT.

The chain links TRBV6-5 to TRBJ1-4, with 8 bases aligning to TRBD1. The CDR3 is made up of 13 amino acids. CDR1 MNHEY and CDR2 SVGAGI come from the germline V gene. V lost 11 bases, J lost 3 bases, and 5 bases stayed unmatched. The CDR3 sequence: CACQGAANEKLFF. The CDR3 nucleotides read TGTGCCTGCCAGGGGGCGGCTAATGAAAAACTGTTTTTT.

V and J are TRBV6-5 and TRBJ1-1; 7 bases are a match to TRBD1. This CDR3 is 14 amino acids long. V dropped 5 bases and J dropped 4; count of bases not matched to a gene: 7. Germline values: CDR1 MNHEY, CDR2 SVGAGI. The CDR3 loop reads CASSTTGVSTEAFF. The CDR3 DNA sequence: TGTGCCAGCAGTACCACAGGGGTCAGCACTGAAGCTTTCTTT.

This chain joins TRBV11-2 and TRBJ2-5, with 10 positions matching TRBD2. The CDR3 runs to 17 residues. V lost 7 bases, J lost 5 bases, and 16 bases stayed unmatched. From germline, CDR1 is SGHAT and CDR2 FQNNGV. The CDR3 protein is CASTSFIPAGGSETQYF. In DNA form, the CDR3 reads TGTGCCAGCACTTCGTTTATTCCAGCGGGAGGGTCCGAGACCCAGTACTTC.

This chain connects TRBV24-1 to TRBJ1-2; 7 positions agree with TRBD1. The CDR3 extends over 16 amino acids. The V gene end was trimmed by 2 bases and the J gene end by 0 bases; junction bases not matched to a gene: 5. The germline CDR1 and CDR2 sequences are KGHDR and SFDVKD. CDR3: CATSDSRGAANYGYTF. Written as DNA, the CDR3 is TGTGCCACCAGTGATTCCAGGGGGGCTGCTAACTATGGCTACACCTTC.

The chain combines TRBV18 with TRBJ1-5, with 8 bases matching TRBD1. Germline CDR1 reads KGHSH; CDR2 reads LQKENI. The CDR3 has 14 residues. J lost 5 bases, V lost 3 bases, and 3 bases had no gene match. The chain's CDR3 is CASSPRQGHQPQHF. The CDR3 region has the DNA TGTGCCAGCTCACCTCGACAGGGGCATCAGCCCCAGCATTTT.

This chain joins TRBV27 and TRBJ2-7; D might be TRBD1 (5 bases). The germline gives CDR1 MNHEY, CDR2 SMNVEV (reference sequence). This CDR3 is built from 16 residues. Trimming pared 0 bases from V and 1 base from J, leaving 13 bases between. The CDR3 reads CASSLSGDSISYEQYF. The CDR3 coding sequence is TGTGCCAGCAGTTTATCAGGAGACAGCATATCCTACGAGCAGTACTTC.

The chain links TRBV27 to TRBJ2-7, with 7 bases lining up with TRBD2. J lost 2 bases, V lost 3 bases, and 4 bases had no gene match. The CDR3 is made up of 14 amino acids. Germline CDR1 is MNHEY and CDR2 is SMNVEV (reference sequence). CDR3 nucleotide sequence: TGTGCCAGCAGTTTTGGGGGGGGAACCTACGAGCAGTACTTC. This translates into CASSFGGGTYEQYF.

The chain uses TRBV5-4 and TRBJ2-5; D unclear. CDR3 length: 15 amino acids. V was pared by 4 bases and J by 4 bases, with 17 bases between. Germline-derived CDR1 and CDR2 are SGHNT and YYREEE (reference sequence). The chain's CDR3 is CASSHDPLVPETQYF. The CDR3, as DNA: TGTGCCAGCAGCCACGATCCCTTAGTGCCAGAGACCCAGTACTTC.

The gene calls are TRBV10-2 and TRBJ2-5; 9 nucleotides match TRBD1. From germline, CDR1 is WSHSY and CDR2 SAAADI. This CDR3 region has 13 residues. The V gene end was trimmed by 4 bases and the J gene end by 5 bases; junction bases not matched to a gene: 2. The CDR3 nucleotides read TGCGCCAGCAGTGGGACAGGGGTTGAGACCCAGTACTTC. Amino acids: CASSGTGVETQYF.

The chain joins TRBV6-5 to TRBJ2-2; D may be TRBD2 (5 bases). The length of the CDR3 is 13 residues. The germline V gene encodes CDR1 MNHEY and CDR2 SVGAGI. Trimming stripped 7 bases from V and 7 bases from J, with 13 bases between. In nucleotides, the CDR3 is TGTGCCAGCACGAGAAATGCGGGCGGGGAGCTGTTTTTT. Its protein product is CASTRNAGGELFF.

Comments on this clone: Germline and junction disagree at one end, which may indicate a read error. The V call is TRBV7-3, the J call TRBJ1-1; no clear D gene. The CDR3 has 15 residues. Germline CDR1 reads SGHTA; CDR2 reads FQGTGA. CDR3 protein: CASSLTAGGVTETFF. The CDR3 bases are TGTGCCAGCAGCTTAACAGCTGGAGGAGTCACTGAAACTTTCTTT.

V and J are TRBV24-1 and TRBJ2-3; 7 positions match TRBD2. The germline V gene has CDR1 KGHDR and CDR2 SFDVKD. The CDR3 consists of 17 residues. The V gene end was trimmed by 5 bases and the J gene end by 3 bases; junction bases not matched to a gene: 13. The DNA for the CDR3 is TGTGCCACCAGTGCCTACCGGGCGGGAGAGATGACAGATACGCAGTATTTT. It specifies CATSAYRAGEMTDTQYF.

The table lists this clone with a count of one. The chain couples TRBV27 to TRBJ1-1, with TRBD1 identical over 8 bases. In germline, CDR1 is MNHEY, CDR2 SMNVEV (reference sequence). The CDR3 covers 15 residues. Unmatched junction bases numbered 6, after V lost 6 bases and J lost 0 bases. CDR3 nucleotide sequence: TGTGCCAGCAGGCGGACAGGGAGGCTGAACACTGAAGCTTTCTTT. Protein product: CASRRTGRLNTEAFF.

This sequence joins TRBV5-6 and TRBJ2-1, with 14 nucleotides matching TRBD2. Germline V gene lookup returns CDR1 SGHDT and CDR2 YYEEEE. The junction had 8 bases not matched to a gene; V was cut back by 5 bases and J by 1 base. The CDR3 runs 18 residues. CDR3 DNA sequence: TGTGCCAGCAGTAAGACTAGCGGGAGGGCCACTTCCTACAATGAGCAGTTCTTC. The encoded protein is CASSKTSGRATSYNEQFF.

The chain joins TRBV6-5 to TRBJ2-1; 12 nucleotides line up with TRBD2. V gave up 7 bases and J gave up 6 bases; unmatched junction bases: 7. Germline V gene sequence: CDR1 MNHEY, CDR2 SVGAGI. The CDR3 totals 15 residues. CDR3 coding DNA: TGTGCCAGCACCTTCCTAGCGGGAGGGGCCAATGAGCAGTTCTTC. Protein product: CASTFLAGGANEQFF.

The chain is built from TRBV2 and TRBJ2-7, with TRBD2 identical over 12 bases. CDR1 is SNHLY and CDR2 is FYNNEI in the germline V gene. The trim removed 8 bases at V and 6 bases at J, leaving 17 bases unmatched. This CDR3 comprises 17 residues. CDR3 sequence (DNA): TGTGCCAGCTTTGGGGGGACGGCTAGCGGGAGGGTTCGCGAGCAGTACTTC. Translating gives CASFGGTASGRVREQYF.

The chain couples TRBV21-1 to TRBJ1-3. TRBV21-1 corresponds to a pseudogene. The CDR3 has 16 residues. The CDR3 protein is CASSKDGDPWGNTIYF. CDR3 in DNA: TGTGCCAGCAGCAAAGATGGAGACCCGTGGGGAAACACCATATATTTT.